These T cell receptor beta chains were read from a single sample in a study of shared clonotypes between healthy human individuals. Only in-frame clones appear in the TCRdb table, and some are missing; sequencing was by immunoSEQ multiplex PCR. The table has about 710,000 clones, approximately 77% seen once. The material sequenced was memory CD4+ T cells sorted from blood. The source of these receptors is a woman in her 30s in good health. The CDR3 runs from the conserved cysteine through the conserved F or W. D genes are given only for firm matches. Size values are once, few and many counts, or a class for expanded clones, and some rows have none.

v_gene,j_gene,abundance,d_gene,CDR3nt,CDR3aa
TRBV29-1,TRBJ2-5,NA,TRBD2,TGCAGCGTTGCCGCGGGAGGAGAGACCCAGTACTTC,CSVAAGGETQYF
TRBV5-1,TRBJ2-7,NA,NA,TGCGCCAGCAGCTCCCGACTAGGTGAGACCTACGAGCAGTACTTC,CASSSRLGETYEQYF
TRBV12-5,TRBJ2-2,NA,NA,TGTGCTAGTGGTTTGAGGTTTTGGGGGGAGAACACCGGGGAGCTGTTTTTT,CASGLRFWGENTGELFF
TRBV30,TRBJ1-4,NA,NA,TGTGCCTGGAGTTCCGGGGGCCTTAATGAAAAACTGTTTTTT,CAWSSGGLNEKLFF
TRBV29-1,TRBJ2-7,NA,NA,TGCAGCGTGCCGCTGGGCGGGTCGGGCGACGAGCAGTACTTC,CSVPLGGSGDEQYF
TRBV7-9,TRBJ2-7,NA,NA,TGTGCCAGCAGCAAAGAAGGTCGACAGTACGAGCAGTACTTC,CASSKEGRQYEQYF
TRBV19,TRBJ1-2,NA,TRBD1,TGTGCCAGTGGGGCCGGGACAGGGTATGGCTACACCTTC,CASGAGTGYGYTF
TRBV5-6,TRBJ2-2,NA,NA,TGTGCCAGTGGCTGGCGGACCGGGGAGCTGTTTTTT,CASGWRTGELFF
TRBV28,TRBJ2-7,NA,NA,TGTGCCACCTACCCGGGCTCCCGAAAGCCCTACGAGCAGTACTTC,CATYPGSRKPYEQYF
TRBV7-9,TRBJ2-6,once,TRBD2,TGTGCCAGCAGCCCAGCCCGACTAGCGGGTAACTCTGGGGCCAACGTCCTGACTTTC,CASSPARLAGNSGANVLTF
TRBV18,TRBJ1-4,few,TRBD1,TGTGCCAGCTCAACGACAGGGGCGGGTGAAAAACTGTTTTTT,CASSTTGAGEKLFF
TRBV29-1,TRBJ1-4,NA,NA,TGCAGCGTTAGGGGGGGCCGGGAAGATGAAAAACTGTTTTTT,CSVRGGREDEKLFF
TRBV9,TRBJ1-2,NA,NA,TGTGCCAGCAGCGACAGAGGGGGGTATGGCTACACCTTC,CASSDRGGYGYTF
TRBV30,TRBJ2-3,NA,NA,TGTGCCTGGAGTGGTAAGGACCCCGGCACAGATACGCAGTATTTT,CAWSGKDPGTDTQYF
TRBV2,TRBJ1-3,NA,NA,TGTGCCAGCAGTGTAAGAGGAGGGGGTACAGGAAACACCATATATTTT,CASSVRGGGTGNTIYF
TRBV5-4,TRBJ2-3,few,TRBD2,TGTGCCAGCAGCTTCCGACTAGCGGGCACCACAGATACGCAGTATTTT,CASSFRLAGTTDTQYF
TRBV29-1,TRBJ2-1,NA,NA,TGCAGCACTGGGAAGGACAATGAGCAGTTCTTC,CSTGKDNEQFF
TRBV9,TRBJ2-5,NA,NA,TGTGCCAGCAGCGAAAACCCGACGTTGAACCAAGAGACCCAGTACTTC,CASSENPTLNQETQYF
TRBV11-3,TRBJ2-3,NA,TRBD2,TGTGCCAGCAGCATAACTAGCGGGAGGGGCCCAGATACGCAGTATTTT,CASSITSGRGPDTQYF
TRBV30,TRBJ1-2,NA,NA,TGTGCCTGGAGTCCGACAGGCCTGGACTACACCTTC,CAWSPTGLDYTF
TRBV19,TRBJ1-5,NA,NA,TGTGCCAGTAGTTACAGTAATAGCAATCAGCCCCAGCATTTT,CASSYSNSNQPQHF
TRBV11-3,TRBJ1-1,NA,NA,TGTGCCAGCAGCCTTAGGGGGGAGAACACTGAAGCTTTCTTT,CASSLRGENTEAFF
TRBV5-1,TRBJ1-1,NA,TRBD1,TGCGCCAGCAGCTCTAGACAGGGGCCTCGGACTGAAGCTTTCTTT,CASSSRQGPRTEAFF
TRBV19,TRBJ2-1,NA,NA,TGTGCCAGTGCCAGGTGGGGTAGCTCCTACAATGAGCAGTTCTTC,CASARWGSSYNEQFF